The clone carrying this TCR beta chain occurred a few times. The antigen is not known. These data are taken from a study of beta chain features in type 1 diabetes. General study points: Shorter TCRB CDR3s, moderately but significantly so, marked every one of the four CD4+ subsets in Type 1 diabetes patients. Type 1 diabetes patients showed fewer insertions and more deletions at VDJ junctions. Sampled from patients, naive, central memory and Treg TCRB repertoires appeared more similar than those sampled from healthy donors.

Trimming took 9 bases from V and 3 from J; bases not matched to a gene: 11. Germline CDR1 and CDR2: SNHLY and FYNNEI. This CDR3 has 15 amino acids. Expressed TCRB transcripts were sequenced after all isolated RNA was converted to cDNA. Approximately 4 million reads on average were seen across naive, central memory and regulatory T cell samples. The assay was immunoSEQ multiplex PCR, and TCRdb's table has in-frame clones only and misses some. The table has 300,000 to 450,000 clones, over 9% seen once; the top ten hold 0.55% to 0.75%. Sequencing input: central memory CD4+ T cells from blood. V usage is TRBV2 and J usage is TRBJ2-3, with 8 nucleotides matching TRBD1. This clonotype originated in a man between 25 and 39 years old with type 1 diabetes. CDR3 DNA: TGTGCCAGTGAGTTGACAGGGGAGACGACAGATACGCAGTATTTT. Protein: CASELTGETTDTQYF.